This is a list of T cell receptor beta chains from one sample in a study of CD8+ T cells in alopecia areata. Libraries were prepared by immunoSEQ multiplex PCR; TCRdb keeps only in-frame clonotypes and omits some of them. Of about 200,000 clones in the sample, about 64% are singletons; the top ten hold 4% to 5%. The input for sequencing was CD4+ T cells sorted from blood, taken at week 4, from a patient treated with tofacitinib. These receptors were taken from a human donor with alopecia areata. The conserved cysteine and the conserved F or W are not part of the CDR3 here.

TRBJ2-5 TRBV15 ATSLGGGVETQY
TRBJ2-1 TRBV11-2 ASSFRQGGNEQF
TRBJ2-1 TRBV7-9 ASSSQGSTYNEQF
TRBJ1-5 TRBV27 ASSLSGDQPQH
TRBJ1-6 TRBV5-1 ASSLGTGGSPLH
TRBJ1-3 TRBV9 ASSVATQGTGNTIY
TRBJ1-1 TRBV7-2 ASSRNQGSLEAF
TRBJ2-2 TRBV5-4 ASSSGPNTGELF
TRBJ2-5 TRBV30 AWSVLGQGETQY
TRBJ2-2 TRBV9 ASSAQNTGELF
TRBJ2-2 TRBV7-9 ASSLLGTGELF
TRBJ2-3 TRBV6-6 ASSYGGAGTQY
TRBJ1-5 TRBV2 ASSPGPNQPQH
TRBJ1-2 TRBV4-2 ASSQGTGSHDYT
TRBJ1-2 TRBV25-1 ASSGPQGNYGYT
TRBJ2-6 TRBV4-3 ASSQEVSGANVLT
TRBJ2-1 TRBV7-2 ASSLAGLTYNEQF
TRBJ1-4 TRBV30 AWRRGGAEKLF
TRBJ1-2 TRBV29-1 SVEGGNGYT
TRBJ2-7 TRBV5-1 ASSFQGAAYEQY
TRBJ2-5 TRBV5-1 ASSLGTFEETQY
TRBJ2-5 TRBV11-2 ASSFQGQIQETQY
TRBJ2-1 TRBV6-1 ASTRDNTYNEQF
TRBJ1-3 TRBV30 AWKTGGASS
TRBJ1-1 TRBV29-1 SVTVGGMNTEAF
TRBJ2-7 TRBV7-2 ASSPGTGGPEQY
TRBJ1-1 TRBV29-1 SVLGQGNTEAF
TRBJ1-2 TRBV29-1 SAITGNGYT
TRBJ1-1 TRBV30 AWNRFGTGEVNTEAF
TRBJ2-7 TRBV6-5 ASSYSSGTSGAEQY
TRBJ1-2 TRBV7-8 ASSSTVNYGYT
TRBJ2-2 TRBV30 AWSVWGLGGELF
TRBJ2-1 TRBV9 ASSVGGGYGEQF
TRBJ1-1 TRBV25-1 ASSDGNLMGTEAF
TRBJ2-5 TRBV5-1 ASSLGTSGQETQY
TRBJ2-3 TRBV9 ASSVIAMAGGTDTQY
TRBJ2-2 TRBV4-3 ASSQGLQTGSTGELF
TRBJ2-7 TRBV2 ASSEGRGRGRPEQY